The rows below give T cell receptor beta chains drawn from one sample of a study of CD8+ T cells in alopecia areata. TCRdb's copy holds only in-frame clones and misses some; the assay was immunoSEQ multiplex PCR. This sample yields about 91,000 clones, of which nearly 45% are seen a single time; approximately 0.79% belongs to the top ten. Sequencing was performed on CD4+ T cells sorted from blood. These receptors came from a human donor with alopecia areata. CDR3s include the opening cysteine and the closing phenylalanine or tryptophan. Not every row has a clone size; where given, it reads once, few, many or a size class.

V,J,size,CDR3
TRBV4-3,TRBJ2-1,once,CASSPVASGPTYNEQFF
TRBV29-1,TRBJ2-3,.,CSVGLSGNLGQYF
TRBV2,TRBJ2-7,few,CASSLYEQYF
TRBV28,TRBJ2-7,few,CASSESGLAGTF
TRBV11-2,TRBJ2-7,few,CASKRLRGRTSYEQYF
TRBV2,TRBJ1-5,.,CASDSSQGIQPQHF
TRBV6-6,TRBJ1-2,.,CASSQQDGYTF
TRBV7-2,TRBJ2-1,.,CASTQSGQDEQFF
TRBV7-2,TRBJ1-5,.,CASSFYSNQPQHF
TRBV29-1,TRBJ2-1,few,CSAGAERDRPIRPFF
TRBV20-1,TRBJ2-3,.,CSGFSGTVLYF
TRBV29-1,TRBJ2-3,.,CSVTFQVGADTQYF
TRBV29-1,TRBJ2-7,few,CSVGLMGASYEQYF
TRBV6-5,TRBJ1-1,.,CASTSWGTSAFF
TRBV29-1,TRBJ2-4,few,CSVGRGAKNIQYF
TRBV29-1,TRBJ2-7,.,CSVGGRQGLYEQYF
TRBV29-1,TRBJ2-1,.,CSSLPGSNEQFF
TRBV7-2,TRBJ2-7,.,CASSPRTGDEQYF
TRBV28,TRBJ2-3,.,CASSFVSSASTDTQYF
TRBV12-5,TRBJ2-3,.,CASKPGQGASTQYF
TRBV28,TRBJ2-6,.,CASSSRLGGSGANVLTF
TRBV4-3,TRBJ2-3,.,CASSQGGGTDTQYF
TRBV23-1,TRBJ2-3,.,CAIRGSRATDTQYF
TRBV29-1,TRBJ2-7,.,CSVDSPNYEQYF
TRBV2,TRBJ2-5,.,CASSELAGRKETQYF
TRBV30,TRBJ1-1,.,CAWRTGGDTEAFF
TRBV29-1,TRBJ1-1,.,CSAFRGLNTEAFF
TRBV7-2,TRBJ2-5,once,CASSTGQGEETQYF
TRBV29-1,TRBJ2-1,.,CSVEPGLAGGKYNEQFF
TRBV10-3,TRBJ2-2,.,CAIRSEARTGELFF
TRBV14,TRBJ1-2,.,CASSQGPPYGYTF
TRBV23-1,TRBJ1-2,.,CASSQSGPRGYGYTF
TRBV15,TRBJ2-7,.,CATRNHEGGRYEQYF
TRBV29-1,TRBJ2-1,.,CSARRGGRNSEQFF
TRBV6-6,TRBJ2-6,.,CASSSPMDSGANVLTF
TRBV30,TRBJ1-5,.,CAWQGEGQPQHF
TRBV2,TRBJ2-3,.,CASSPRGTDTQYF
TRBV7-9,TRBJ2-1,.,CASNFRDRGNEQFF
TRBV29-1,TRBJ2-1,.,CSVTPAGGITYNEQFF
TRBV10-3,TRBJ1-1,.,CAISLGREAFF
TRBV29-1,TRBJ2-7,few,CSVGEDFTSYEQYF
TRBV29-1,TRBJ2-1,few,CSNSRLAGVGSYNEQFF
TRBV4-1,TRBJ2-1,.,CASSRLAGDNEQFF
TRBV6-6,TRBJ2-7,.,CASSDYQEQYF
TRBV28,TRBJ2-1,.,CASSLKAAEQFF
TRBV7-9,TRBJ1-2,.,CASSLAGVDYGYTF
TRBV29-1,TRBJ2-7,few,CSVVPRSSYEQYF
TRBV7-9,TRBJ2-7,.,CASSLDGGGYEQYF
TRBV9,TRBJ1-2,.,CASSVEASSPKSF
TRBV30,TRBJ2-7,.,CAWSMRSYEQYF